Listed below are T cell receptor beta chains from one sample, sequenced in a study of coeliac disease. Libraries were prepared by immunoSEQ multiplex PCR; TCRdb keeps only in-frame clonotypes and omits some of them. The sample has 3,500 to 4,500 clones, about three fifths seen once. The sequenced sample was intraepithelial lymphocytes from the gut. These receptors originate from a woman under 30 with active celiac disease. CDR3s include the opening cysteine and the closing phenylalanine or tryptophan. Part of the rows lack a size; the others show once, few, many or a class for expanded clones.

CACLTGEETQYF	TRBV30	-	TRBJ2-5
CASSRDRANFEQYF	TRBV6-1	-	TRBJ2-7
CASRAQGNTEAFF	TRBV6-4	-	TRBJ1-1
CASRRRERDDEQYF	TRBV19	-	TRBJ2-7
CASSQDMTSGGARTDTQYF	TRBV4-2	few	TRBJ2-3
CASSYSQGLAGGGQFF	TRBV6-5	-	TRBJ2-1
CASSLVVRLADTQYF	TRBV5-5	-	TRBJ2-3
CASSLLVEYNEQFF	TRBV28	few	TRBJ2-1
CASSLDGGLLSYGYTF	TRBV28	-	TRBJ1-2
CASSLTAQGYNEQFF	TRBV7-3	-	TRBJ2-1
CASSLAATDRNEQYF	TRBV7-2	-	TRBJ2-7
CASSEEAQETQYF	TRBV2	-	TRBJ2-5
CARKTGANYGYTF	TRBV30	-	TRBJ1-2
CASSEGTVDEVADTQYF	TRBV9	-	TRBJ2-3
CAINGQPDQETQYF	TRBV10-3	few	TRBJ2-5
CASSSGGSANYGYTF	TRBV5-1	-	TRBJ1-2
CASSFQRGDQETQYF	TRBV5-1	-	TRBJ2-5
CASSLPGRASWGHEQFF	TRBV28	once	TRBJ2-1
CASSSLLGHDSYEQYF	TRBV7-2	-	TRBJ2-7
CASSITGGGLTNQPQHF	TRBV19	few	TRBJ1-5
CASSLWAPSSDKNNEQFF	TRBV27	-	TRBJ2-1
CATQGTAYEQYF	TRBV30	few	-
CASSLVMTEGNTIYF	TRBV7-9	few	TRBJ1-3
CASQGGLSDTQYF	TRBV7-2	few	TRBJ2-3
CASSFAGTSGTDTQYF	TRBV7-2	few	TRBJ2-3
CASSWTGGNSGDYGYTF	TRBV28	-	TRBJ1-2
CATGTSGGPTNTGELFF	TRBV7-2	-	TRBJ2-2
CASSLGEGHNEQFF	TRBV7-9	-	TRBJ2-1
CASSVDGIQSSPQHF	TRBV9	-	TRBJ1-5
CASSRGQEDTGELFF	TRBV19	-	TRBJ2-2
CASSPTPGQLYEQYF	TRBV7-7	-	TRBJ2-7
CASSKTRGSGGAAGELFF	TRBV21-1	few	TRBJ2-2
CASSPRVFVATNEKLFF	TRBV27	-	TRBJ1-4
CASSSERGADTQYF	TRBV13	few	TRBJ2-3